The present T cell receptor (beta chain) was sequenced within a study of shared clonotypes between healthy human individuals (TCRdb year 2020). Turning to the overall study: The cohort included a few men and a couple of women between 18 and 49 years of age. For each donor, CD4 naive and CD4 memory were each given three plates, CD8 naive was given two plates, and CD8 memory was given one plate. To estimate repertoire size and how much clonotype sharing occurs between individuals, the study deeply sequenced the blood TCR repertoires of roughly 5 healthy adults. To increase sequencing depth and limit assay-specific biases, different laboratories used diverse techniques to prepare libraries and sequence TCR repertoires. Each donor's leukapheresis produced roughly between roughly 0.94 and 9.5 billion PBMCs. The study at large found these results: Sampling was restricted to blood, and TCR repertoires in tissues likely differ from the TCR repertoires found in blood. Compared with non-shared clonotypes, the clonotypes found in all four sorted-subset donors had higher generation probabilities. The genetic and exposure-history diversity represented was limited by the small number of donors. Across a handful of donors, 5% to 6% of naive CD4, roughly 3.5% of naive CD8, about 2.3% of memory CD4, and 0.4% of memory CD8 clonotypes were shared. Rarefaction of sorted-subset datasets indicated incomplete sequencing despite the large sequencing depth. Larger estimated clonotype richness was generally found for naive subsets than for memory subsets. Based on pairwise subsampling, the degree of clonotype sharing among donors was expected to be affected by sequencing depth.

Notes on this clone: Its antigen has not been determined. Qualities for individual bases were not recorded, and no much larger clone is one base off.

Using the deep immunoSEQ assay, multiplex PCR amplified TCR CDR3 regions from genomic DNA. Genomic DNA extracted from each cell subset was distributed evenly over all wells of several immunoSEQ 96-well plates, and each plate served as one replicate. For sorted subsets, 150 to 250 ng genomic DNA, equal to 30,000 to 35,000 T cell genomes, was loaded into each replicate PCR. Purified libraries were measured with a Qubit 3.0 fluorometer, size-checked on a Bioanalyzer 2100, and measured again with the KAPA Library Quantification kit. Each immunoSEQ 96-well plate was sequenced on its own single-read 150-cycle Illumina NextSeq 550 flow cell. On the study's bioinformatics: Because the immunoSEQ output included only junctional sequences and no quality scores, the filtering could not be the same as the filtering used for full-length reads. Sequences were annotated with PyIR, a Python wrapper for IgBLAST v1.9, and V/J genes and CDR3 were assigned using IMGT germline references. Reads with weak V/J assignments (E-value above 1e-6), missing CDR3, stop codons, out-of-frame junctions, or ambiguous translated residues were removed. V3J clonotypes were defined by identical inferred V gene, J gene, and CDR3 amino acid sequence. The percentage overlap between two repertoires was calculated by dividing the number of shared unique clonotypes by the size of the smaller repertoire. Three approaches were used to assess repertoire richness: RTK rarefaction, the Chao1 estimator, and Recon v2.1 estimates of unobserved clonotypes. For all TCRbeta clonotypes obtained by the gDNA method from a few donors, generation probabilities were computed with OLGA. TCRdb's version of the immuneACCESS table is confined to in-frame rearrangements and falls short of the full clone set. An unresolved V gene accounts for under half of the shortfall where checked; the remainder is of unknown origin. V and J calls and clone size follow that table, whereas D and trimming were derived from the DNA. The sample contains roughly 810,000 clones, about 96% of them found a single time. About 0.22% of the sample comes from the top ten.

CD8 naive samples were CD45RO-negative cells positively selected for CCR7, giving a CD45RA+CCR7+ population that excluded TemRA cells. The donors were healthy, HIV-negative adults with no recently reported acute infections or vaccinations. Every donor was a Caucasian adult residing in Nashville, Tennessee, USA. Blood was obtained by leukapheresis, after which PBMCs were separated by Ficoll-Histopaque density gradient centrifugation and cryopreserved in liquid nitrogen vapor phase. Purity and quantity of every magnetically sorted T cell population were checked by analytical flow cytometry. Genomic DNA was isolated from every sorted fraction and measured by UV absorbance on a Nanodrop 2000c. Sequences SGHTA (CDR1) and FQGNSA (CDR2) are obtained from the germline V gene. V lost 4 bases and J lost 4 bases; the stretch between them is 17 bases long. The CDR3 covers 15 residues, taking in both the cysteine and the phenylalanine. Only CDR3 DNA remains: 45 bases, in frame from the first base.

The V gene is TRBV7-2 and the J gene is TRBJ2-7; TRBD2 is perhaps the D gene, given 5 matching bases. This receptor was identified in a young man in good health. The sequenced sample was naive CD8+ T cells sorted from blood. The intended sense of this specimen's cell subset or site label: CD45RA+CCR7+. The CDR3 reads CASSSVGGDSYEQYF. The DNA reads as follows: TGTGCCAGCAGCTCAGTAGGAGGAGACTCTTACGAGCAGTACTTC. The reference TRBV7-2 and TRBJ2-7 proteins fill in what lies around the CDR3, so the full variable domain reads GAGVSQSPSNKVTEKGKDVELRCDPISGHTALYWYRQSLGQGLEFLIYFQGNSAPDKSGLPSDRFSAERTGGSVSTLTIQRTQQEDSAVYLCASSSVGGDSYEQYFGPGTRLTVT.